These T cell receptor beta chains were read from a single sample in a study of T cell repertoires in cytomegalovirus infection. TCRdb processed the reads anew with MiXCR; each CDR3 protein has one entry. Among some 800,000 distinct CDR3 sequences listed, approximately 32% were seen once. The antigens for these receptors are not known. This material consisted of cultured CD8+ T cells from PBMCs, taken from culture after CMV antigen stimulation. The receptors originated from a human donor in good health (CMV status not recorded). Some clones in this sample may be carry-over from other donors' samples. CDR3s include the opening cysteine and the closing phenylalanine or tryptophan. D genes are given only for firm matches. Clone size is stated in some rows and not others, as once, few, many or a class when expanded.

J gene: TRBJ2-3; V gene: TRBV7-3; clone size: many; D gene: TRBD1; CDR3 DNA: TGTGCCAGCAGCTTGACAGGGGCTAGCACAGATACGCAGTATTTT; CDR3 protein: CASSLTGASTDTQYF
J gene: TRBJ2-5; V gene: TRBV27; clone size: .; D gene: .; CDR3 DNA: TGTGCCAGCAGTTTTAGGGCCCGGCAAGAGACCCAGTACTTC; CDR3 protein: CASSFRARQETQYF
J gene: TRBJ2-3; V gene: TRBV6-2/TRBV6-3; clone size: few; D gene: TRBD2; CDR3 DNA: TGTGCCAGCAGCAAAGGGACTAGCGGAAACACAGATACGCAGTATTTT; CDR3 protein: CASSKGTSGNTDTQYF
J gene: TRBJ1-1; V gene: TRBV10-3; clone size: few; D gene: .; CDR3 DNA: TGTGCCATCAGTGAGGCAGGGGTGAGCACTGAAGCTTTCTTT; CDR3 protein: CAISEAGVSTEAFF
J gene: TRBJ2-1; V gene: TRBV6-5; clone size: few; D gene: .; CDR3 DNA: TGTGCCAGCAGTGACCCCGGGACCAACCCCTACAATGAGCAGTTCTTC; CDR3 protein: CASSDPGTNPYNEQFF
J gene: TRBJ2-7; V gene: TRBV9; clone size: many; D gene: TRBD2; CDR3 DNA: TGTGCCAGCAGTCCGACCGATAAGCGGGGAAACTACGAGCAGTACTTC; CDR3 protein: CASSPTDKRGNYEQYF
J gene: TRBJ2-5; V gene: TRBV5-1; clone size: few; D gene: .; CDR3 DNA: TGCGCCAGCAGCTTAGGTAATTCAGAGACCCAGTACTTC; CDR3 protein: CASSLGNSETQYF
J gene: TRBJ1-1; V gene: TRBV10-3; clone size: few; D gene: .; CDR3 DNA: TGTGCCATCAGTGAAGCTGGGGCCACTGAAGCTTTCTTT; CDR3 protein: CAISEAGATEAFF
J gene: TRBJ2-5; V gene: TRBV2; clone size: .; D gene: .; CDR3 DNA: TGTGCCAGCAGTGAACGGCGCGAGACCCAGTACTTC; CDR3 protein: CASSERRETQYF
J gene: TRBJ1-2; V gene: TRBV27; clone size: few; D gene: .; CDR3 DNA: TGTGCCAGCACCTCGACAGGTGGATCTGGCTACACCTTC; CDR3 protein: CASTSTGGSGYTF
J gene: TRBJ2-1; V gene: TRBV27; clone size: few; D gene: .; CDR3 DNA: TGTGCCAGCAGTTTCTTACAGGGCACCTTCCCCAATGAGCAGTTCTTC; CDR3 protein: CASSFLQGTFPNEQFF
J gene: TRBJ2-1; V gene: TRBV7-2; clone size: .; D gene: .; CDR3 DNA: TGTGCCAGCAGCCCGACTAGGGAAGAGCAGTTCTTC; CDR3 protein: CASSPTREEQFF